The 30 T cell receptor beta chains below all came from one sample that was sequenced in a study of blood T cell repertoires in COVID-19. Clones were read by immunoSEQ multiplex PCR, and TCRdb kept only the in-frame ones, dropping some. The top ten clones hold over 15% of a sample with about 94,000 clones, about 80% of them seen once. Sequencing was done on a sample of peripheral blood. The receptors here all came from a human donor in a cohort sampled during active COVID-19.

This chain links TRBV5-1 with TRBJ1-5, with 7 positions matching TRBD1. In germline, CDR1 is SGHRS, CDR2 YFSETQ. This CDR3 has 15 amino acids. V was clipped by 4 bases and J by 5 bases; unmatched bases: 9. CDR3 in DNA: TGCGCCAGCAGCCCGGCGGGACAGCGAGATCAGCCCCAGCATTTT. Translated, it gives CASSPAGQRDQPQHF.

V and J are TRBV6-5 and TRBJ1-1; D is unresolved. The V end lost 6 bases, the J end lost 4 bases, and 18 bases lay between the germline ends. The CDR3 is made up of 15 amino acids. Germline V gives CDR1 MNHEY, CDR2 SVGAGI. The CDR3, as DNA: TGTGCCAGCAGGAGGGCCCCCAGATCTTCCACTGAAGCTTTCTTT. It is translated as CASRRAPRSSTEAFF.

J is TRBJ1-3 and V is TRBV6-1; D remains unclear. The CDR3 totals 16 residues. The germline V and J ends were trimmed by 0 bases and 5 bases, with 14 bases remaining between them. Germline-derived CDR1 and CDR2 are MNHNS and SASEGT. CDR3 sequence (DNA): TGTGCCAGCAGTGAAGCGAGCCAATACGTTAGAAACACCATATATTTT. As protein: CASSEASQYVRNTIYF.

There are a few counts of this clone. This chain connects TRBV3-1 (or the pseudogene TRBV3-2) to TRBJ1-2; TRBD1 might be the D (6 bases). This CDR3 spans 13 amino acids. V gave up 3 bases and J gave up 4 bases, with 9 bases separating them. CDR1 and CDR2 (germline): LGHDT, YNNKEL (reference sequence). The CDR3: CASSQMTGYGYTF. Written as DNA, the CDR3 is TGTGCCAGCAGCCAGATGACAGGCTATGGCTACACCTTC.

V usage is TRBV19 and J usage is TRBJ1-6; 12 nucleotides agree with TRBD1. The CDR3 consists of 18 residues. The germline CDR1 and CDR2 sequences are LNHDA and SQIVND (reference sequence). V was clipped by 8 bases and J by 6 bases; unmatched bases: 14. The CDR3 DNA reads as TGTGCCAGTGGAAGGGGGACAGGGGGCGCCGAGGGTAATTCACCCCTCCACTTT. It encodes CASGRGTGGAEGNSPLHF.

The chain's CDR3 is CASSRDRGRYEQYF. The CDR3 DNA sequence: TGTGCCAGCAGCAGAGACAGGGGGAGGTACGAGCAGTACTTC. The chain employs TRBV28 and TRBJ2-7; 9 bases match TRBD1. CDR1 and CDR2 (germline): MDHEN, SYDVKM. This CDR3 has 14 amino acids. The junction had 7 bases not matched to a gene; V was cut back by 6 bases and J by 4 bases.

The J gene is TRBJ1-5, the V gene TRBV10-3; D uncertain. The V end was cut by 3 bases, the J end by 2 bases, with 11 bases between. CDR1 and CDR2 (germline): ENHRY, SYGVKD. CDR3 length: 15 amino acids. CDR3 bases: TGTGCCATCAGTGAACGGGGTTTGGGCAATCAGCCCCAGCATTTT. As protein: CAISERGLGNQPQHF.

The gene calls are TRBV12-3 or TRBV12-4 and TRBJ1-1, with 9 bases lining up with TRBD1. J gave up 5 bases and V 10 bases, and 8 bases lay outside the gene matches. The CDR3 loop spans 13 amino acids. The CDR3 sequence: CATQTGGRTEAFF. CDR3 sequence (DNA): TGTGCCACCCAAACAGGGGGCCGGACTGAAGCTTTCTTT.

The genes are TRBV3-1 (or the pseudogene TRBV3-2) and TRBJ2-7, with D possibly being TRBD1 (5 bases). There are 13 residues in the CDR3. Trimming removed 1 base at V and 6 bases at J, with 10 bases between. The V gene's germline CDR1 is LGHDT and CDR2 YNNKEL (reference sequence). The CDR3 reads CASSQGGRGEQYF. The CDR3 region has the DNA TGTGCCAGCAGCCAAGGGGGCCGCGGCGAGCAGTACTTC.

The chain couples TRBV5-6 to TRBJ2-7, with D maybe TRBD2 (6 bases). V lost 0 bases to trimming and J lost 6 bases, with 10 bases between them. The CDR3 contains 13 residues. Germline assignment: CDR1 SGHDT and CDR2 YYEEEE. CDR3 loop: CASSLAGRGEQYF. CDR3 sequence (DNA): TGTGCCAGCAGCTTGGCAGGGCGGGGCGAGCAGTACTTC.

The chain recombines TRBV6-5 with TRBJ1-6, with D maybe TRBD1 (5 bases). Trimming pared 3 bases from V and 6 bases from J, leaving 9 bases between. This CDR3 has 14 residues. Germline CDR1 is MNHEY and CDR2 is SVGAGI. In DNA form, the CDR3 reads TGTGCCAGCAGTTATCGGCAGGGTAATTCACCCCTCCACTTT. Protein sequence: CASSYRQGNSPLHF.

This rearrangement joins TRBV7-8 to TRBJ2-7, with D possibly matching TRBD1 (5 bases). Trimming pared 5 bases from V and 2 bases from J, leaving 16 bases between. CDR3 length: 15 amino acids. CDR1 SGHVS and CDR2 FQNEAQ come from the germline V gene. The CDR3 coding sequence is TGTGCCAGCAGCCTTTATGAGACAGCGACCTACGAGCAGTACTTC. This translates into CASSLYETATYEQYF. The variable domain in full, completed from reference TRBV7-8 and TRBJ2-7, reads GAGVSQSPRYKVAKRGQDVALRCDPISGHVSLFWYQQALGQGPEFLTYFQNEAQLDKSGLPSDRFFAERPEGSVSTLKIQRTQQEDSAVYLCASSLYETATYEQYFGPGTRLTVT.

The chain employs TRBV6-5 and TRBJ1-3, with 7 bases identical to TRBD1. The germline V gene encodes CDR1 MNHEY and CDR2 SVGAGI. The CDR3 runs to 15 residues. The V segment lost 4 bases and the J segment 0 bases; nucleotides outside the gene matches: 3. The CDR3 nucleotides are TGTGCCAGCAGTTCGGGACAGTTCTCTGGAAACACCATATATTTT. Amino acid sequence: CASSSGQFSGNTIYF.

V and J are TRBV29-1 and TRBJ2-1; a possible D gene is TRBD1 (6 bases). The CDR3 is 13 amino acids. Germline V lookup: CDR1 SQVTM, CDR2 ANQGSEA. V dropped 4 bases and J dropped 8 bases, with 15 bases sitting between them. The DNA of the CDR3 is TGCAGCGTTGTCGGGACACCTGTCGATGAGCAGTTCTTC. Amino acids: CSVVGTPVDEQFF.

The rearrangement links TRBV20-1 to TRBJ1-5; no clear D. Trimming shortened V by 3 bases and J by 6 bases, and 18 bases separated the two germline ends. The germline V gene encodes CDR1 DFQATT and CDR2 SNEGSKA (reference sequence). The CDR3 consists of 15 residues. The CDR3 DNA sequence: TGCAGTGCTAGTAAAGTTTCTGTTCGGGGTCAGCCCCAGCATTTT. Its translation: CSASKVSVRGQPQHF.

The chain employs TRBV5-1 and TRBJ2-5; D uncertain. The CDR3 loop spans 13 amino acids. V was shortened by 2 bases and J by 5 bases, with 10 bases between the two germline ends. Germline-derived CDR1 and CDR2 are SGHRS and YFSETQ. CDR3 DNA: TGCGCCAGCAGCTTAAACTCTAGGGAGACCCAGTACTTC. Protein product: CASSLNSRETQYF. Together with reference TRBV5-1 and TRBJ2-5, the CDR3 gives the full variable domain: KAGVTQTPRYLIKTRGQQVTLSCSPISGHRSVSWYQQTPGQGLQFLFEYFSETQRNKGNFPGRFSGRQFSNSRSEMNVSTLELGDSALYLCASSLNSRETQYFGPGTRLLVL.

This chain connects TRBV28 to TRBJ1-2; D is perhaps TRBD1 (6 bases). V was trimmed by 6 bases and J by 0 bases, leaving 14 bases between them. The CDR3 is 15 amino acids. The germline CDR1 and CDR2 sequences are MDHEN and SYDVKM. CDR3 coding DNA: TGTGCCAGCAGGGGGGGGCGGGGCCCTAACTATGGCTACACCTTC. Its translation: CASRGGRGPNYGYTF.

The V gene is TRBV3-1 (or the pseudogene TRBV3-2), the J gene TRBJ1-3, with TRBD1 as a possible D gene (6 bases). V was pared by 2 bases and J by 4 bases, with 12 bases between. The CDR3 covers 15 residues. The germline gives CDR1 LGHDT, CDR2 YNNKEL (reference sequence). The CDR3 is CASSQLGAGGNTIYF. CDR3 nucleotide sequence: TGTGCCAGCAGCCAACTGGGGGCAGGGGGAAACACCATATATTTT.

The rearrangement uses TRBV2 and TRBJ2-5; D not resolved. The CDR3 is 15 amino acids. The V gene's germline CDR1 is SNHLY and CDR2 FYNNEI. Trimming removed 0 bases at V and 1 base at J, with 9 bases between. The CDR3 spells CASSEAPRIQETQYF. The DNA of the CDR3 is TGTGCCAGCAGTGAAGCGCCCAGGATCCAAGAGACCCAGTACTTC. Full variable domain (rest looked up from reference TRBV2 and TRBJ2-5): EPEVTQTPSHQVTQMGQEVILRCVPISNHLYFYWYRQILGQKVEFLVSFYNNEISEKSEIFDDQFSVERPDGSNFTLKIRSTKLEDSAMYFCASSEAPRIQETQYFGPGTRLLVL.

J is TRBJ2-5 and V is TRBV10-3, with 9 bases that match TRBD2. Germline-derived CDR1 and CDR2 are ENHRY and SYGVKD. The CDR3 length is 15 residues. The J segment lost 2 bases and the V segment lost 7 bases, leaving 8 bases of the junction unmatched. Here the CDR3 reads CAINSPAGGQETQYF. As DNA, the CDR3 is TGTGCCATCAACAGCCCAGCGGGAGGTCAAGAGACCCAGTACTTC.

The rearrangement links TRBV6-2 or TRBV6-3 to TRBJ2-5; no reliable D call. The CDR3 is made up of 15 amino acids. V gave up 2 bases and J gave up 0 bases, with 10 bases separating them. Germline CDR1 MNHEY, CDR2 SVGEGT. CDR3 protein: CASSYAVEDQETQYF. Written as DNA, the CDR3 is TGTGCCAGCAGTTACGCCGTAGAGGACCAAGAGACCCAGTACTTC.

The genes are TRBV28 and TRBJ1-2; TRBD1 aligns across 8 bases. V trimming: 7 bases; J trimming: 2 bases; junction bases outside the gene matches: 3. There are 13 residues in the CDR3. Germline CDR1 is MDHEN and CDR2 is SYDVKM. The chain's CDR3 is CASKTGGNYGYTF. CDR3 DNA: TGTGCCAGCAAAACAGGGGGAAACTATGGCTACACCTTC.

The V gene is TRBV11-2, the J gene TRBJ2-5; 7 bases match TRBD1. There are 13 residues in the CDR3. Germline V gene sequence: CDR1 SGHAT, CDR2 FQNNGV. After removal of 6 bases from V and 2 bases from J, the junction contained 3 bases not matched to a gene. The DNA for the CDR3 is TGTGCCAGCAGACCAGGGGGTCAAGAGACCCAGTACTTC. This codes for CASRPGGQETQYF.

V gene TRBV5-4 combines with J gene TRBJ1-2; D remains ambiguous. CDR3 length: 14 residues. The V gene's germline CDR1 is SGHNT and CDR2 YYREEE (reference sequence). The ends were cut back, 2 bases at V and 4 bases at J, with 12 bases in the middle. CDR3 nucleotide sequence: TGTGCCAGCAGCTTCCGGGGATCTGGCTATGGCTACACCTTC. Protein product: CASSFRGSGYGYTF.

The rearrangement uses TRBV5-1 and TRBJ1-1; D gene uncertain. V was pared by 4 bases and J by 3 bases, with 10 bases between. The CDR3 totals 13 residues. In germline, CDR1 is SGHRS, CDR2 YFSETQ. The CDR3 DNA reads as TGCGCCAGCAGCACAGACCCAGACACTGAAGCTTTCTTT. The encoded protein is CASSTDPDTEAFF.

V gene TRBV5-1 combines with J gene TRBJ1-1; D is uncertain. CDR1 SGHRS and CDR2 YFSETQ come from the germline V gene. The CDR3 sequence is 15 residues long. Trimming left V 0 bases short and J 4 bases short, with 13 bases between. This CDR3 reads CASSLAGGRSTEAFF. The CDR3 nucleotides read TGCGCCAGCAGCTTGGCCGGTGGGAGGAGCACTGAAGCTTTCTTT.

The chain is built from TRBV7-9 and TRBJ1-5; 7 bases fit TRBD1. Germline trimming cut 3 bases from V and 5 bases from J; bases unmatched to any gene: 4. The length of the CDR3 is 14 residues. CDR1 SEHNR and CDR2 FQNEAQ come from the germline V gene (reference sequence). This chain's CDR3 is CASSFGTDYQPQHF. In DNA, the CDR3 is TGTGCCAGCAGCTTCGGGACAGACTATCAGCCCCAGCATTTT.

This rearrangement joins TRBV4-1 to TRBJ1-2; D not resolved. This CDR3 comprises 12 residues. In germline, CDR1 is MGHRA, CDR2 YSYEKL. Deletions cut 0 bases from V and 8 bases from J, with 7 bases between. CDR3 amino acids: CASSQEKSGYTF. The CDR3 nucleotides are TGCGCCAGCAGCCAAGAGAAAAGCGGCTACACCTTC.

The chain combines TRBV6-6 with TRBJ1-5; TRBD1 aligns across 8 bases. Trimming at V came to 9 bases and at J to 2 bases, leaving 9 bases not matched to a gene. CDR1 MNHNY and CDR2 SVGAGI come from the germline V gene (reference sequence). This CDR3 has 15 amino acids. This CDR3 reads CASIQGVWGNQPQHF. For the CDR3, the DNA is TGTGCCAGTATACAGGGGGTTTGGGGCAATCAGCCCCAGCATTTT.

The chain links TRBV20-1 to TRBJ2-2, with 8 bases matching TRBD1. The CDR3 extends over 14 amino acids. In germline, CDR1 is DFQATT, CDR2 SNEGSKA (reference sequence). V lost 3 bases and J lost 7; bases outside the gene matches: 7. The CDR3 region is CSASGRGLNGELFF. As DNA, the CDR3 is TGCAGTGCTAGTGGCAGGGGGCTTAACGGGGAGCTGTTTTTT.